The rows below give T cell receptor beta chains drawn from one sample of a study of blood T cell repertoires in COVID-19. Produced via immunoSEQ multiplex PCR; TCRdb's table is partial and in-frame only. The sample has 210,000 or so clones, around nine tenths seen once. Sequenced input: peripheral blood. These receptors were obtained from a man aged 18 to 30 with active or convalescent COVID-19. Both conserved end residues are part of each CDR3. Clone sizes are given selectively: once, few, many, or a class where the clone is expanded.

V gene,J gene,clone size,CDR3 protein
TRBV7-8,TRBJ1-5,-,CASSLGAQGVKAQPQHF
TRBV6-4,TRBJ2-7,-,CASSRVAVGSEQYF
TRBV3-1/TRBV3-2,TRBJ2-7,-,CASSSGTSGYWEQYF
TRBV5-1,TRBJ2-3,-,CASSALAELFTDTQYF
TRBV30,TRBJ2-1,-,CAWSGGQGVEQFF
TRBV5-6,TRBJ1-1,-,CASSSTGGNTEAFF
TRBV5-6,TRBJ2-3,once,CASSLQGRSTDTQYF
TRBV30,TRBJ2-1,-,CAWTGITSSSYNEQFF
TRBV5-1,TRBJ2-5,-,CASSLVAGSQETQYF
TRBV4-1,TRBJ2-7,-,CASSQDGEAATSYEQYF
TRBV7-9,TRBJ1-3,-,CASSPDSVRNTIYF
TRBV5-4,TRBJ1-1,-,CASSPTGATEAFF
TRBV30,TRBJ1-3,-,CAWSVLVGQSGNTIYF
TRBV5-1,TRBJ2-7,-,CASSRTHRATYEQYF
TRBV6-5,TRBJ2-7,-,CASSYPTVSYEQYF
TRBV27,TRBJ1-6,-,CASTVVQGAIRNSPLHF
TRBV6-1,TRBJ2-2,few,CASSETQVTGELFF
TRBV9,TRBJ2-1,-,CASGGLAAYNEQFF
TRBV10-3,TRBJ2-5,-,CAISEWGREGRSGETQYF
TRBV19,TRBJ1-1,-,CASTNRRLNTEAFF
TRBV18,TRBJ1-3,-,CASSPSGGSGNTIYF
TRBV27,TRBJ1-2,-,CASSLSGDWRVYTF
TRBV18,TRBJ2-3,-,CASSRARAGGRGDTQYF
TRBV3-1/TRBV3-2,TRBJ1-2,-,CASSPDIAYGYTF
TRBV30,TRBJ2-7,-,CAWSAQGWSYEQYF
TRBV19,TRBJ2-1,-,CASSSKRDPSYNEQFF
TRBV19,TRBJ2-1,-,CASSLWEYNEQFF
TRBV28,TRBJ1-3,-,CASSSSVGNTIYF
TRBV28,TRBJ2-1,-,CASRPGPRNGNEQFF
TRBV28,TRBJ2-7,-,CATVEGTPTSGSHEQYF
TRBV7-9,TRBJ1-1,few,CASSVLGQPSENTEAFF
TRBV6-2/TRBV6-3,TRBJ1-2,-,CASSYGHDYGYTF
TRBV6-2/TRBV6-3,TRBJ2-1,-,CASSYSLAGLSSYNEQFF